This note documents a single TCR beta chain sequence. Germline trimming cut 4 bases from V and 1 base from J; bases unmatched to any gene: 0. CDR3 length: 14 residues. From germline, CDR1 is SGHVS and CDR2 FNYEAQ. The data stem from a study of blood T cell repertoires in COVID-19. Across the study: From the United States, Italy and Spain came samples of acute and convalescent COVID-19.

Method: immunoSEQ multiplex PCR; TCRdb's copy keeps in-frame clones and lacks some. The profile covers about 240,000 clones, with 85% to 90% appearing a single time and under 9% taken by the ten largest. This receptor was taken from a woman aged 70-85 years with active or convalescent COVID-19. Input material: peripheral blood. V gene TRBV7-6 combines with J gene TRBJ2-3; 9 bases match TRBD1. The CDR3 sequence: CASSWTGGTDTQYF. CDR3 sequence (DNA): TGTGCCAGCAGCTGGACAGGGGGCACAGATACGCAGTATTTT.